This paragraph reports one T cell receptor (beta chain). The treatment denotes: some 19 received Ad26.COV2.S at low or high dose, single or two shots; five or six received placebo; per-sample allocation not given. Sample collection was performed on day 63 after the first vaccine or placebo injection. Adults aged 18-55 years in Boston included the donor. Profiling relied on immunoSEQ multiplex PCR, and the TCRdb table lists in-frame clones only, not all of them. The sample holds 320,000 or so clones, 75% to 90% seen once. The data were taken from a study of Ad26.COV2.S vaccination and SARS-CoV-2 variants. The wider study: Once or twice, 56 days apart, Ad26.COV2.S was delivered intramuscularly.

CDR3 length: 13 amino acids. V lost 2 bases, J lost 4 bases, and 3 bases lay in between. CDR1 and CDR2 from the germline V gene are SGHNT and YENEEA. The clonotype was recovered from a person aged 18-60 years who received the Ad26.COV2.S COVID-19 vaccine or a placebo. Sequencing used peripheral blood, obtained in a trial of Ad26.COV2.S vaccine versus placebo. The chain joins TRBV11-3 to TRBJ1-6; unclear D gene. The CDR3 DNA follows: TGTGCCAGCAGCTTAAATTATAATTCACCCCTCCACTTT. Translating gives CASSLNYNSPLHF. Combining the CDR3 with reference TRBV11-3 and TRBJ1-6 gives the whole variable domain EAGVVQSPRYKIIEKKQPVAFWCNPISGHNTLYWYLQNLGQGPELLIRYENEEAVDDSQLPKDRFSAERLKGVDSTLKIQPAELGDSAVYLCASSLNYNSPLHFGNGTRLTVT.